This T cell receptor beta chain is from a study of shared clonotypes between healthy human individuals. Here immunoSEQ multiplex PCR was the method, and the copy in TCRdb shows in-frame clones only, minus some. Of a few million clones in the sample, around 95% are singletons; the top ten hold roughly 0.13%. This CDR3 is built from 13 residues. CDR1 and CDR2 from the germline V gene are SNHLY and FYNNEI. V was shortened by 6 bases and J by 6 bases, with 9 bases between the two germline ends. What was sequenced was naive CD4+ T cells sorted from blood. As to subset: CD45RA+ positively selected. This receptor was taken from a man younger than 30 in good health. The genes are TRBV2 and TRBJ1-6; D not resolved. The CDR3 spells CASRKEINSPLHF. Written as DNA, the CDR3 is TGTGCCAGCAGGAAGGAAATTAATTCACCCCTCCACTTT.